The 30 T cell receptor beta chains below were found in one sample sequenced in a study of control samples from healthy donors and cancer patients. This table comes from immunoSEQ multiplex PCR, and its TCRdb copy is limited to in-frame clones, with some not included. The table lists roughly 64,000 clones, 90% of them singletons. The sequenced sample was PBMCs. The origin of the receptors is a woman in her 50s with colorectal cancer.

V is TRBV2 and J is TRBJ2-5; the D gene could be TRBD1 or TRBD2 (6 bases each). There are 12 residues in the CDR3. CDR1 and CDR2 from the germline V gene are SNHLY and FYNNEI. The V gene lost 6 bases and the J gene lost 6 bases, with 11 bases spanning the gap. The DNA for the CDR3 is TGTGCCAGCAGCCGACGGGGGCAGACCCAGTACTTC. It is translated as CASSRRGQTQYF.

The rearrangement uses TRBV19 and TRBJ1-5; no clear D gene. Trimming removed 8 bases at V and 0 bases at J, with 8 bases between. Germline V CDR1 and CDR2: LNHDA, SQIVND (reference sequence). The CDR3 sequence is 13 residues long. In DNA, the CDR3 is TGTGCCAGTGAGGGTTATAGCAATCAGCCCCAGCATTTT. It specifies CASEGYSNQPQHF.

This clone was seen just once. The chain uses TRBV28 and TRBJ1-2; TRBD1 aligns across 7 bases. CDR1 and CDR2 (germline): MDHEN, SYDVKM. The V and J ends lost 5 bases and 2 bases, in that order; junction bases with no gene match: 5. CDR3 length equals 14 residues. The DNA of the CDR3 is TGTGCCAGCAGTCGAACAGGGGTGAACTATGGCTACACCTTC. This translates into CASSRTGVNYGYTF.

In the case of this clone: At one boundary the junction diverges from the germline segment, which might be a read error. The V call is TRBV15, the J call TRBJ1-2, with D possibly matching TRBD1 (6 bases). Germline CDR1 reads LNHNV; CDR2 reads YYDKDF (reference sequence). This CDR3 comprises 14 residues. CDR3 coding DNA: TGCGCCACCAGCAGGGACACCGCTAACTATGGCTACACCTTC. This sequence encodes CATSRDTANYGYTF.

This clone was observed a single time. CDR3 DNA: TGTGCCAGCAGTTACGTAGGGAGGGTTGTGGACACTGAAGCTTTCTTT. Its protein product is CASSYVGRVVDTEAFF. The chain joins TRBV6-5 to TRBJ1-1; D is undetermined. V lost 2 bases to trimming and J lost 3 bases, with 16 bases between them. This CDR3 has 16 amino acids. CDR1 is MNHEY, CDR2 SVGAGI, per germline.

The chain is built from TRBV7-3 and TRBJ2-1; D gene unclear. V shed 5 bases and J shed 0 bases, with 8 bases lying between them. The CDR3 runs 14 residues. The germline gives CDR1 SGHTA, CDR2 FQGTGA. The CDR3 loop is CASSLQDSYNEQFF. The CDR3 coding sequence is TGTGCCAGCAGCCTACAAGACTCCTACAATGAGCAGTTCTTC.

The chain is built from TRBV2 and TRBJ1-4; 7 nucleotides agree with TRBD1. The CDR3 extends over 15 amino acids. Germline trimming cut 6 bases from V and 2 bases from J; bases unmatched to any gene: 6. Germline assignment: CDR1 SNHLY and CDR2 FYNNEI. The CDR3 reads CASRADRDTNEKLFF. For the CDR3, the DNA is TGTGCCAGCAGAGCCGACAGGGATACTAATGAAAAACTGTTTTTT.

CDR3 sequence: CASSWNAGGAQHF. The CDR3 DNA reads TGTGCCAGCAGTTGGAACGCAGGGGGGGCCCAGCATTTT. The V gene is TRBV6-5, the J gene TRBJ1-5; TRBD1 agrees at 7 bases. Germline V CDR1 and CDR2: MNHEY, SVGAGI. Trimming cost V 4 bases and J 11 bases; bases outside gene matches: 8. The CDR3 totals 13 residues.

The J gene is TRBJ2-5, the V gene TRBV5-8, with 7 nucleotides matching TRBD2. Germline CDR1 SGHTS, CDR2 YDEGEE. CDR3 length equals 16 residues. V lost 1 base, J lost 1 base, and 7 bases stayed unmatched. The CDR3 spells CASSLLSGAFQETQYF. CDR3 sequence (DNA): TGTGCCAGCAGCTTGCTCAGCGGGGCCTTCCAAGAGACCCAGTACTTC.

The chain links TRBV5-5 to TRBJ1-5; TRBD1 is a possible D gene (5 bases). CDR3 length: 14 residues. Germline CDR1 is SGHKS and CDR2 is YYEKEE (reference sequence). V gave up 0 bases and J gave up 3 bases, with 7 bases separating them. The CDR3 region is CASSLGGINQPQHF. The CDR3 nucleotides read TGTGCCAGCAGCTTGGGGGGGATCAATCAGCCCCAGCATTTT.

The CDR3 loop is CASSSMARTGDYYEQYF. The CDR3, as DNA: TGTGCCAGCAGTTCCATGGCCCGGACAGGCGACTACTACGAGCAGTACTTC. This chain uses TRBV27 with TRBJ2-7, with TRBD1 matching over 7 bases. V lost 4 bases, J lost 3 bases, and 15 bases stayed unmatched. The CDR3 totals 17 residues. Germline V CDR1 and CDR2: MNHEY, SMNVEV (reference sequence).

Here the CDR3 reads CASRDGGAGEKLFF. Written as DNA, the CDR3 is TGTGCCAGTCGGGATGGGGGGGCTGGTGAAAAACTGTTTTTT. J is TRBJ1-4 and V is TRBV2; D is possibly TRBD1 (6 bases). This CDR3 has 14 residues. Trimming stripped 9 bases from V and 7 bases from J, with 18 bases between. Germline loops: CDR1 SNHLY, CDR2 FYNNEI.

This chain links TRBV18 with TRBJ1-2, with 10 bases matching TRBD1. The CDR3 spans 15 residues. Germline CDR1 reads KGHSH; CDR2 reads LQKENI. J lost 4 bases, V lost 5 bases, and 7 bases had no gene match. The CDR3 here is CASSADRGLVYGYTF. The CDR3 nucleotides read TGTGCCAGCTCAGCAGACAGGGGGCTTGTCTATGGCTACACCTTC.

This chain uses TRBV3-1 (or the pseudogene TRBV3-2) with TRBJ1-1; D is unresolved. V lost 1 base and J lost 6, with 9 bases in between. CDR1 LGHDT and CDR2 YNNKEL come from the germline V gene (reference sequence). CDR3 length equals 13 residues. CDR3: CASSQAIAAEAFF. DNA for the CDR3: TGTGCCAGCAGCCAAGCTATAGCGGCTGAAGCTTTCTTT.

Here the CDR3 DNA reads TGCGCCAGCAGCTTGACTCTTAGAGTCGAGCTCGGGGCCAACGTCCTGACTTTC. Amino acid sequence: CASSLTLRVELGANVLTF. The chain combines TRBV5-1 with TRBJ2-6; D remains unclear. CDR3 length: 18 amino acids. Germline V CDR1 and CDR2: SGHRS, YFSETQ. The ends were cut back, 1 base at V and 4 bases at J, with 18 bases in the middle.

The J gene is TRBJ2-5, the V gene TRBV19, with 9 bases identical to TRBD2. The V and J ends lost 7 bases and 1 base, in that order; junction bases with no gene match: 4. From germline, CDR1 is LNHDA and CDR2 SQIVND (reference sequence). The CDR3 extends over 14 amino acids. CDR3 bases: TGTGCCAGTATGGCTAGCGGGACCCAAGAGACCCAGTACTTC. Its translation is CASMASGTQETQYF.

V gene TRBV5-4 combines with J gene TRBJ2-3; 8 positions match TRBD2. This CDR3 contains 16 residues. Per the germline V gene, CDR1 is SGHNT and CDR2 is YYREEE (reference sequence). Trimming took 0 bases from V and 3 from J; bases not matched to a gene: 6. The CDR3 region has the DNA TGTGCCAGCAGCTTGGCGGCGGGGGGAGCGACAGATACGCAGTATTTT. The encoded protein is CASSLAAGGATDTQYF.

This chain uses TRBV19 with TRBJ1-5, with no clear D. Looked up from germline, CDR1 is LNHDA and CDR2 is SQIVND (reference sequence). Trimming cost V 2 bases and J 5 bases, with 13 bases left between them. The CDR3 consists of 15 residues. The CDR3 DNA reads TGTGCCAGTAGTATACTCACGGGGAGAGATCAGCCCCAGCATTTT. Translating it yields CASSILTGRDQPQHF.

This clone was picked up one time. This chain connects TRBV21-1 to TRBJ2-3; the table calls TRBD2, which could not be checked here. TRBV21-1 is designated a pseudogene. The CDR3 contains 18 residues. CDR3 bases: TGTGCCAGCAGCAAAGCGCCCCCACTAGGCGCGGTCACAGATACGCAGTATTTT. Its translation: CASSKAPPLGAVTDTQYF.

The chain recombines TRBV7-9 with TRBJ2-7; 10 bases line up with TRBD2. CDR1 and CDR2 (germline): SEHNR, FQNEAQ (reference sequence). Unmatched junction bases numbered 4, after V lost 5 bases and J lost 6 bases. The CDR3 extends over 13 amino acids. For the CDR3, the DNA is TGTGCCAGCAGCCCAGCGGGGGGGTTCGAGCAGTACTTC. Residues: CASSPAGGFEQYF.

V usage is TRBV10-3 and J usage is TRBJ2-6; tentatively, D is TRBD1 (6 bases). Germline CDR1 and CDR2: ENHRY and SYGVKD. CDR3 length: 16 amino acids. V was pared by 6 bases and J by 2 bases, with 14 bases between. CDR3 DNA sequence: TGTGCCATCAGGCCGTCGGACAGCGCTGGGGCCAACGTCCTGACTTTC. It is translated as CAIRPSDSAGANVLTF.

This clone has a single count. The genes are TRBV27 and TRBJ2-6; a possible D gene is TRBD1 (6 bases). The V gene's germline CDR1 is MNHEY and CDR2 SMNVEV (reference sequence). Between the trimmed V and J ends, which lost 5 bases and 0 bases, there was a span of 8 bases. CDR3 length equals 15 residues. CDR3 sequence reads: CASSGTSSGANVLTF. CDR3 bases: TGTGCCAGCAGTGGGACAAGCTCTGGGGCCAACGTCCTGACTTTC. The whole variable domain, remainder taken from reference TRBV27 and TRBJ2-6, is EAQVTQNPRYLITVTGKKLTVTCSQNMNHEYMSWYRQDPGLGLRQIYYSMNVEVTDKGDVPEGYKVSRKEKRNFPLILESPSPNQTSLYFCASSGTSSGANVLTFGAGSRLTVL.

The table lists this clone with a count of one. The J gene is TRBJ1-2, the V gene TRBV2; D remains ambiguous. The V and J ends lost 7 bases and 6 bases respectively, with 18 bases between them. The CDR3 has 14 amino acids. CDR1 is SNHLY and CDR2 is FYNNEI in the germline V gene. The CDR3 reads CASTPGERRHGYTF. As DNA, the CDR3 is TGTGCCAGCACCCCCGGGGAGCGGCGGCATGGCTACACCTTC.

The J gene is TRBJ1-5, the V gene TRBV2; D is undetermined. CDR1 SNHLY and CDR2 FYNNEI come from the germline V gene. The germline V and J ends were trimmed by 7 bases and 7 bases, with 17 bases remaining between them. The CDR3 totals 14 residues. DNA for the CDR3: TGTGCCAGCACTGACCCCAATGGTGACCAGCCCCAGCATTTT. Protein product: CASTDPNGDQPQHF.

As for this clone: The sample holds other DNA sequences that translate to the same CDR3. The J gene is TRBJ2-1, the V gene TRBV5-1, with D perhaps TRBD1 or TRBD2 (5 bases each). CDR1 is SGHRS, CDR2 YFSETQ, per germline. This CDR3 comprises 13 residues. The germline V and J ends were trimmed by 4 bases and 5 bases, with 10 bases remaining between them. The CDR3: CASSGTGNNEQFF. CDR3 bases: TGCGCCAGCAGCGGGACGGGAAACAATGAGCAGTTCTTC.

This rearrangement joins TRBV3-1 (or the pseudogene TRBV3-2) to TRBJ1-2; D remains unclear. CDR1 is LGHDT and CDR2 is YNNKEL in the germline V gene (reference sequence). This CDR3 contains 15 residues. The V gene lost 5 bases and the J gene lost 4 bases, with 17 bases spanning the gap. The CDR3 sequence: CASSYTTGGFYGYTF. DNA of the CDR3: TGTGCCAGCAGCTATACGACGGGTGGTTTCTATGGCTACACCTTC.

The chain has TRBV20-1 and TRBJ1-2; D is unresolved. V gave up 6 bases and J gave up 8 bases, with 13 bases separating them. CDR3 length: 11 amino acids. Germline V lookup: CDR1 DFQATT, CDR2 SNEGSKA (reference sequence). The CDR3 here is CSAARVSGYTF. Here the CDR3 DNA reads TGCAGTGCCGCCCGGGTGTCGGGCTACACCTTC.

The chain has TRBV5-1 and TRBJ1-2, with D uncertain. Trimming took off 0 bases at V and 4 bases at J, with 16 bases between the two ends. The CDR3 is 16 amino acids. Looked up from germline, CDR1 is SGHRS and CDR2 is YFSETQ. CDR3 in amino acids: CASSLAIQRRSYGYTF. The CDR3 nucleotides are TGCGCCAGCAGCTTGGCCATACAGCGTCGATCCTATGGCTACACCTTC.

The V gene is TRBV21-1, the J gene TRBJ1-2; whether TRBD1, the table's D call, matches the DNA was not checked. TRBV21-1 is a listed pseudogene. The CDR3 totals 17 residues. The CDR3 sequence is CASSKVYCRGVGYGYTF. CDR3 sequence (DNA): TGTGCCAGCAGCAAAGTTTATTGTAGGGGTGTGGGCTATGGCTACACCTTC.

This rearrangement joins TRBV5-4 to TRBJ2-5; D gene unclear. V was clipped by 2 bases and J by 4 bases, with 9 bases between them. The CDR3 extends over 13 amino acids. Germline-derived CDR1 and CDR2 are SGHNT and YYREEE (reference sequence). The CDR3 region is CASSLSAAETQYF. CDR3 nucleotides: TGTGCCAGCAGCTTATCGGCTGCAGAGACCCAGTACTTC.